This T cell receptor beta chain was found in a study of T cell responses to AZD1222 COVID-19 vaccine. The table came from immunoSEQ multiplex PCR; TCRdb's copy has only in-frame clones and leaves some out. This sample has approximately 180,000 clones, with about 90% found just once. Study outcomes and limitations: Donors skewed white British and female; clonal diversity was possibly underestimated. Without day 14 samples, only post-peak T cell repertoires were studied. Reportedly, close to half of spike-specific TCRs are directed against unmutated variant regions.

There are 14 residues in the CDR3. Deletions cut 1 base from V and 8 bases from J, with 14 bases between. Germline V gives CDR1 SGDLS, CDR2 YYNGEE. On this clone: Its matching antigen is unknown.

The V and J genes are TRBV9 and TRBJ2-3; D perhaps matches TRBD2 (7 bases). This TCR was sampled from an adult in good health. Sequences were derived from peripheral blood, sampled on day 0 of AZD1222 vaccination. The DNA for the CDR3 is TGTGCCAGCAGCGTACTGGGGGGGCCCGGTACGCAGTATTTT. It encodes CASSVLGGPGTQYF. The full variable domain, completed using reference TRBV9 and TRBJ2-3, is DSGVTQTPKHLITATGQRVTLRCSPRSGDLSVYWYQQSLDQGLQFLIQYYNGEERAKGNILERFSAQQFPDLHSELNLSSLELGDSALYFCASSVLGGPGTQYFGPGTRLTVL.